This T cell receptor beta chain comes out of a study of T cell changes during pregnancy in multiple sclerosis. This clone was picked up one time. Sequenced by immunoSEQ multiplex PCR; TCRdb stores in-frame clones only, minus some. Altogether more than 50,000 clones are present, approximately 94% being singletons, with the ten largest covering under 3%. The V segment lost 4 bases and the J segment 3 bases; nucleotides outside the gene matches: 3. Germline CDR1 and CDR2: LNHDA and SQIVND (reference sequence). The CDR3 is made up of 15 amino acids. The chain couples TRBV19 to TRBJ2-1, with 10 bases aligning to TRBD2. Sequenced here: CD8+ T cells from peripheral blood mononuclear cells, sampled after pregnancy. The sequence derives from a female donor with multiple sclerosis, enrolled in a pregnancy study. The CDR3 is CASSTGLAIYNEQFF. The CDR3 DNA is TGTGCCAGTAGTACGGGACTAGCGATCTACAATGAGCAGTTCTTC.